The sequence of this T cell receptor beta chain was determined in a study of radiotherapy plus CTLA-4 blockade in lung cancer. This table comes from immunoSEQ multiplex PCR, and its TCRdb copy is limited to in-frame clones, with some not included. The sample has roughly 66,000 clones, around 81% seen once; the top ten hold around 4%. This clone has a handful of counts. This CDR3 spans 13 amino acids. Per the germline V gene, CDR1 is MNHEY and CDR2 is SVGAGI. V was cut by 6 bases and J by 6 bases, with 14 bases left in between. Patients with chemo-refractory metastatic non-small-cell lung cancer received focal radiation plus CTLA-4 blockade with ipilimumab.

The receptor comes from a human donor with non-small cell lung cancer who had a partial response to radiotherapy plus ipilimumab. Here the sequenced sample was peripheral blood, taken from a patient treated with radiotherapy plus ipilimumab. The V call is TRBV6-5, the J call TRBJ2-5; D perhaps matches TRBD2 (6 bases). DNA of the CDR3: TGTGCCAGCAGCCGAACTCTAGCGAAGACCCAGTACTTC. Its protein is CASSRTLAKTQYF.